The 10 T cell receptor beta chains reported below all come from one sample, sequenced in a study of blood T cell repertoires in COVID-19 (TCRdb year 2020). The library was generated by the immunoSEQ multiplex PCR assay. Held by TCRdb, this immuneACCESS table contains in-frame sequences only and omits some clones. Under half of the omission traces to an unresolved V gene where checked; the cause of the rest is unknown. Recorded for this sample are approximately 250,000 clones; 83% of them occurred a single time. The top ten clones comprise 5.5% of the sample. Specimen: peripheral blood. These receptor sequences come from a human donor in a cohort sampled during active COVID-19.

The chain carries TRBV11-3 and TRBJ2-1; 9 bases map to TRBD2. Germline V gene sequence: CDR1 SGHNT, CDR2 YENEEA. The V and J ends lost 5 bases and 9 bases, in that order; junction bases with no gene match: 14. This CDR3 has 16 residues. The CDR3 sequence: CASSPGTSNLHGEQFF. The CDR3 DNA reads TGTGCCAGCAGCCCCGGGACTAGCAACCTCCATGGTGAGCAGTTCTTC. The whole variable domain, filled in from reference TRBV11-3 and TRBJ2-1, reads EAGVVQSPRYKIIEKKQPVAFWCNPISGHNTLYWYLQNLGQGPELLIRYENEEAVDDSQLPKDRFSAERLKGVDSTLKIQPAELGDSAVYLCASSPGTSNLHGEQFFGPGTRLTVL.

The gene calls are TRBV29-1 and TRBJ2-7; perhaps TRBD1 as D (5 bases). Trimming left V 3 bases short and J 3 bases short, with 15 bases between. This CDR3 is 14 amino acids long. Germline CDR1 SQVTM, CDR2 ANQGSEA. This CDR3 reads CSVELTGPVYEQYF. The CDR3 DNA reads as TGCAGCGTTGAGTTAACAGGACCCGTCTACGAGCAGTACTTC.

The chain employs TRBV19 and TRBJ1-6, with 11 bases lining up with TRBD1. CDR3 length equals 14 residues. The germline V gene encodes CDR1 LNHDA and CDR2 SQIVND (reference sequence). J lost 10 bases, V lost 6 bases, and 5 bases had no gene match. As DNA, the CDR3 is TGTGCCAGTAGCCAGGGACAGGGGGTGTCACCCCTCCACTTT. It translates to CASSQGQGVSPLHF.

This clone has a single count. The chain links TRBV7-2 to TRBJ2-3, with D perhaps TRBD2 (5 bases). V lost 5 bases, J lost 4 bases, and 22 bases lay in between. CDR3 length: 17 residues. Germline V gene lookup returns CDR1 SGHTA and CDR2 FQGNSA. This CDR3 reads CASSASDSVFKPDTQYF. As DNA, the CDR3 is TGTGCCAGCAGCGCCTCGGATAGCGTGTTTAAACCAGATACGCAGTATTTT.

V and J are TRBV24-1 and TRBJ2-1; 15 bases align to TRBD2. V shed 3 bases and J 8 bases; nucleotides not matched to a gene: 4. Germline lookup yields CDR1 KGHDR and CDR2 SFDVKD. The CDR3 covers 16 residues. CDR3 nucleotides: TGTGCCACCAGTGATGATGGACTAGCGGGAGGGGATGAGCAGTTCTTC. Protein product: CATSDDGLAGGDEQFF.

This clone occurred many times. J is TRBJ2-3 and V is TRBV6-4; TRBD1 is a possible D gene (6 bases). The CDR3 runs 14 residues. Trimming removed 2 bases from V and 10 bases from J, with 16 bases in between. Germline V lookup: CDR1 MRHNA, CDR2 SNTAGT. CDR3 in amino acids: CASSDIQRPGAQYF. The CDR3 DNA follows: TGTGCCAGCAGTGACATCCAGAGGCCAGGGGCGCAGTATTTT.

Written as DNA, the CDR3 is TGTGCCAGCAGCCGACAGGGGGGTAATTCACCCCTCCACTTT. It encodes CASSRQGGNSPLHF. The chain recombines TRBV5-4 with TRBJ1-6; 9 positions agree with TRBD1. Germline CDR1 SGHNT, CDR2 YYREEE (reference sequence). With 4 bases clipped from V and 6 bases from J, the junction kept 2 bases outside the gene matches. CDR3 length: 14 residues. Drawing the rest from reference TRBV5-4 and TRBJ1-6, the complete variable domain is ETGVTQSPTHLIKTRGQQVTLRCSSQSGHNTVSWYQQALGQGPQFIFQYYREEENGRGNFPPRFSGLQFPNYSSELNVNALELDDSALYLCASSRQGGNSPLHFGNGTRLTVT.

This clone has only one observation. The V gene is TRBV6-5, the J gene TRBJ1-1, with D tentatively TRBD1 (6 bases). The CDR3 extends over 15 amino acids. From germline, CDR1 is MNHEY and CDR2 SVGAGI. Deletions cut 0 bases from V and 3 bases from J, with 11 bases between. The CDR3 reads CASSYSEGGYTEAFF. CDR3 DNA: TGTGCCAGCAGTTACTCGGAGGGGGGGTACACTGAAGCTTTCTTT.

The chain uses TRBV5-1 and TRBJ2-5, with unresolved D. In germline, CDR1 is SGHRS, CDR2 YFSETQ. V lost 1 base and J lost 0, with 10 bases in between. The length of the CDR3 is 15 residues. CDR3: CASSLLRLNQETQYF. The CDR3 DNA reads as TGCGCCAGCAGCTTGCTTCGGTTGAACCAAGAGACCCAGTACTTC.

The sample holds one count of this clone. This chain uses TRBV5-6 with TRBJ1-5; 8 nucleotides line up with TRBD1. This CDR3 is built from 16 residues. CDR1 and CDR2 from the germline V gene are SGHDT and YYEEEE. J lost 2 bases, V lost 2 bases, and 6 bases had no gene match. CDR3 amino acids: CASSFRTGLGNQPQHF. CDR3 in DNA: TGTGCCAGCAGCTTTCGGACAGGGCTGGGCAATCAGCCCCAGCATTTT.